Following are 20 T cell receptor beta chains from one sample sequenced in a study of memory B cells and T cells in multiple sclerosis. Their cognate antigens are unknown. After stimulus-free culture, autoproliferating CFSE-dim and non-proliferating CFSE-high T cells were sequenced separately. Cultures began with about 4.5x10^7 CFSE-labeled PBMCs, unstimulated for more than 6 days, with replicate wells pooled. The table came from immunoSEQ multiplex PCR; TCRdb's copy has only in-frame clones and leaves some out. The sample lists 30,000 or so clones, roughly 82% occurring once. The sample was PBMCs from blood kept in culture. These receptors came from a human donor with multiple sclerosis.

The J gene is TRBJ1-1, the V gene TRBV2; no definite D call. Trimming removed 5 bases at V and 4 bases at J, with 20 bases between. Germline CDR1 and CDR2: SNHLY and FYNNEI. The CDR3 is 16 amino acids. The CDR3 region is CASSIGGKGASTEAFF. The DNA for the CDR3 is TGTGCCAGCAGTATAGGAGGGAAAGGAGCCAGCACTGAAGCTTTCTTT.

The chain uses TRBV6-5 and TRBJ1-2; D is perhaps TRBD1 (5 bases). Trimming removed 2 bases at V and 4 bases at J, with 11 bases between. Per the germline V gene, CDR1 is MNHEY and CDR2 is SVGAGI. CDR3 size: 14 residues. CDR3 sequence reads: CASSYDAGGYGYTF. DNA of the CDR3: TGTGCCAGCAGTTACGATGCCGGGGGCTATGGCTACACCTTC.

V and J are TRBV5-1 and TRBJ2-5; tentative D call: TRBD2 (6 bases). The germline V gene has CDR1 SGHRS and CDR2 YFSETQ. V was pared by 0 bases and J by 1 base, with 10 bases between. The CDR3 has 15 residues. This CDR3 reads CASSLGREAQETQYF. For the CDR3, the DNA is TGCGCCAGCAGCTTGGGCAGGGAGGCCCAAGAGACCCAGTACTTC.

This chain joins TRBV4-1 and TRBJ2-1, with TRBD2 as a possible D gene (6 bases). The CDR3 is 15 residues long. V was trimmed by 2 bases and J by 0 bases, leaving 8 bases between them. Germline V gene lookup returns CDR1 MGHRA and CDR2 YSYEKL. CDR3 nucleotide sequence: TGCGCCAGCAGCCAATACGGGGGCTCCTACAATGAGCAGTTCTTC. Amino acid sequence: CASSQYGGSYNEQFF.

V is TRBV10-2 and J is TRBJ2-2; 12 positions agree with TRBD2. The CDR3 has 16 amino acids. The V gene end was trimmed by 5 bases and the J gene end by 4 bases; junction bases not matched to a gene: 5. Germline V gives CDR1 WSHSY, CDR2 SAAADI. The CDR3 DNA follows: TGCGCCAGCAGTCTAGCGGGAGGGGGCGGCACCGGGGAGCTGTTTTTT. Its translation: CASSLAGGGGTGELFF.

The chain is built from TRBV5-1 and TRBJ2-3, with 10 bases lining up with TRBD1. V shed 4 bases and J 3 bases; nucleotides not matched to a gene: 8. The CDR3 is 16 amino acids. Germline assignment: CDR1 SGHRS and CDR2 YFSETQ. CDR3 DNA: TGCGCCAGCAGCGCCGGGACAGGGGATTTTACAGATACGCAGTATTTT. Its translation is CASSAGTGDFTDTQYF.

The chain couples TRBV7-2 to TRBJ2-3; D perhaps matches TRBD2 (6 bases). The V and J ends lost 5 bases and 5 bases respectively, with 17 bases between them. The CDR3 extends over 15 amino acids. Per the germline V gene, CDR1 is SGHTA and CDR2 is FQGNSA. The CDR3 loop reads CASSPNGGAGDTQYF. The CDR3 DNA reads TGTGCCAGCAGCCCCAACGGCGGGGCTGGAGATACGCAGTATTTT.

Details on this clone: Other DNA sequences in this specimen translate into the identical CDR3. V usage is TRBV5-1 and J usage is TRBJ1-1; 7 positions match TRBD1. The germline CDR1 and CDR2 sequences are SGHRS and YFSETQ. The CDR3 covers 13 residues. V lost 1 base and J lost 7; bases outside the gene matches: 4. The CDR3 spells CASSLIQGGEAFF. Written as DNA, the CDR3 is TGCGCCAGCAGCTTGATTCAGGGGGGTGAAGCTTTCTTT.

The gene calls are TRBV6-6 and TRBJ1-1, with a possible D match to TRBD1 (6 bases). This CDR3 region has 14 residues. The germline gives CDR1 MNHNY, CDR2 SVGAGI (reference sequence). Between the trimmed V and J ends, which lost 2 bases and 4 bases, there was a span of 11 bases. DNA of the CDR3: TGTGCCAGCAGTTACGGGGGGCGGGTCACTGAAGCTTTCTTT. It yields the protein CASSYGGRVTEAFF.

This chain connects TRBV19 to TRBJ2-7; D gene ambiguous. V shed 3 bases and J shed 4 bases, with 13 bases lying between them. CDR1 is LNHDA and CDR2 is SQIVND in the germline V gene (reference sequence). There are 14 residues in the CDR3. CDR3 in DNA: TGTGCCAGTAGTATTTCAATATTCGGATACGAGCAGTACTTC. Its protein product is CASSISIFGYEQYF. Variable domain in full (rest from reference TRBV19 and TRBJ2-7): DGGITQSPKYLFRKEGQNVTLSCEQNLNHDAMYWYRQDPGQGLRLIYYSQIVNDFQKGDIAEGYSVSREKKESFPLTVTSAQKNPTAFYLCASSISIFGYEQYFGPGTRLTVT.

The rearrangement uses TRBV7-3 and TRBJ2-1; TRBD2 aligns across 7 bases. This CDR3 is 20 amino acids long. Germline V CDR1 and CDR2: SGHTA, FQGTGA. Trimming took 4 bases from V and 3 from J; bases not matched to a gene: 21. The CDR3 coding sequence is TGTGCCAGCAGCTCCACCCACTTGGGATATGGCGGGGGAAGCTACAATGAGCAGTTCTTC. The encoded protein is CASSSTHLGYGGGSYNEQFF.

This clone was observed once. The chain recombines TRBV27 with TRBJ1-1; 7 bases agree with TRBD1. The CDR3 contains 14 residues. CDR1 and CDR2 (germline): MNHEY, SMNVEV (reference sequence). V was clipped by 0 bases and J by 6 bases; unmatched bases: 4. The CDR3 spells CASSLSTGYAEAFF. CDR3 bases: TGTGCCAGCAGTTTATCGACAGGGTATGCTGAAGCTTTCTTT.

The chain links TRBV6-1 to TRBJ2-2; 11 bases map to TRBD2. Germline loops: CDR1 MNHNS, CDR2 SASEGT. The CDR3 is 18 residues long. The ends lost 4 bases at V and 0 bases at J; junction bases unmatched: 7. DNA of the CDR3: TGTGCCAGCAGTGCCATAACTAGCGGGGGATCGAACACCGGGGAGCTGTTTTTT. Translation: CASSAITSGGSNTGELFF.

The chain carries TRBV11-2 and TRBJ1-2; 12 bases align to TRBD1. The germline V gene has CDR1 SGHAT and CDR2 FQNNGV. The CDR3 has 18 amino acids. The junction had 8 bases not matched to a gene; V was cut back by 1 base and J by 2 bases. CDR3 region: CASSLAGTGGVGNYGYTF. CDR3 coding DNA: TGTGCCAGCAGCTTAGCCGGGACAGGGGGCGTTGGAAACTATGGCTACACCTTC.

The chain joins TRBV19 to TRBJ1-1; D is undetermined. Trimming stripped 0 bases from V and 3 bases from J, with 2 bases between. CDR3 length: 12 residues. CDR1 is LNHDA, CDR2 SQIVND, per germline (reference sequence). The CDR3: CASSIDHTEAFF. CDR3 bases: TGTGCCAGTAGTATAGATCACACTGAAGCTTTCTTT.

The CDR3 loop is CAWSGQVNTEAFF. CDR3 sequence (DNA): TGTGCCTGGTCCGGACAAGTGAACACTGAAGCTTTCTTT. This sequence joins TRBV30 and TRBJ1-1; D perhaps matches TRBD1 (5 bases). Germline loops: CDR1 GTSNPN, CDR2 SVGIG (reference sequence). The V gene lost 5 bases and the J gene lost 0 bases, with 10 bases spanning the gap. This CDR3 spans 13 amino acids.

This clone was counted a few times. The CDR3 reads CATSREAGGYNEQFF. The CDR3 DNA reads as TGTGCCACCAGCAGAGAAGCGGGAGGTTACAATGAGCAGTTCTTC. The rearrangement joins TRBV15 to TRBJ2-1, with 9 positions matching TRBD2. The CDR3 extends over 15 amino acids. The J segment lost 4 bases and the V segment lost 0 bases, leaving 1 base of the junction unmatched. Looked up from germline, CDR1 is LNHNV and CDR2 is YYDKDF (reference sequence).

Concerning this clone itself: At one of its ends the junction is not consistent with the germline gene, which may arise from a read error. This chain joins TRBV6-5 and TRBJ2-5; TRBD1 agrees at 7 bases. Germline assignment: CDR1 MNHEY and CDR2 SVGAGI. The CDR3 consists of 15 residues. As DNA, the CDR3 is TGTGCCAGCAGATACTCTACAGGGGTAGGAGAGACCCAGTACTTC. It translates to CASRYSTGVGETQYF.

The chain couples TRBV19 to TRBJ2-2; 7 nucleotides match TRBD1. This CDR3 is built from 14 residues. Germline V CDR1 and CDR2: LNHDA, SQIVND (reference sequence). V dropped 5 bases and J dropped 1; count of bases not matched to a gene: 1. This CDR3 reads CASSWTGNTGELFF. DNA for the CDR3: TGTGCCAGTAGTTGGACAGGGAACACCGGGGAGCTGTTTTTT. Full variable domain (remainder filled in from reference TRBV19 and TRBJ2-2): DGGITQSPKYLFRKEGQNVTLSCEQNLNHDAMYWYRQDPGQGLRLIYYSQIVNDFQKGDIAEGYSVSREKKESFPLTVTSAQKNPTAFYLCASSWTGNTGELFFGEGSRLTVL.

In DNA, the CDR3 is TGTGCCAGTAGTAAAGGGAGGAACACTGAAGCTTTCTTT. This sequence encodes CASSKGRNTEAFF. The genes are TRBV19 and TRBJ1-1; D not certain. CDR3 size: 13 residues. Looked up from germline, CDR1 is LNHDA and CDR2 is SQIVND (reference sequence). V was pared by 4 bases and J by 1 base, with 7 bases between.